A single sample gave rise to the 29 T cell receptor beta chains below, sequenced in a study of blood T cell repertoires in COVID-19 (dated by TCRdb to the early 2020s). The method was the immunoSEQ multiplex PCR assay. Held by TCRdb, this immuneACCESS table contains in-frame sequences only and omits some clones. Under half of the omission traces to an unresolved V gene where checked; the cause of the rest is unknown. The sample table lists over 150,000 clones, approximately 91% of them with a count of one. The biggest ten clones account for roughly 2.3% of the sample. Source material: peripheral blood. These TCRs come from a man aged 18 to 30 with acute or convalescent COVID-19.

The CDR3 is CASQRDRVDEQYF. CDR3 coding DNA: TGTGCCAGCCAACGGGACAGGGTGGATGAGCAGTACTTC. The chain joins TRBV6-5 to TRBJ2-7; 9 nucleotides agree with TRBD1. J lost 7 bases, V lost 8 bases, and 9 bases had no gene match. The CDR3 consists of 13 residues. CDR1 is MNHEY, CDR2 SVGAGI, per germline.

The chain combines TRBV5-6 with TRBJ2-2; TRBD1 aligns across 10 bases. The CDR3 extends over 19 amino acids. Germline values: CDR1 SGHDT, CDR2 YYEEEE. J lost 7 bases, V lost 0 bases, and 15 bases had no gene match. This CDR3 reads CASSLGNGPGQGSFGELFF. Here the CDR3 DNA reads TGTGCCAGCAGCTTGGGGAATGGTCCGGGACAGGGGAGTTTCGGGGAGCTGTTTTTT.

This clone appeared a few times. The V gene is TRBV12-3 or TRBV12-4, the J gene TRBJ2-5, with TRBD1 matching over 9 bases. V was pared by 6 bases and J by 5 bases, with 4 bases of the junction left unmatched. CDR3 length: 13 residues. The CDR3 protein is CASRLQGAETQYF. DNA for the CDR3: TGTGCCAGCAGACTACAGGGGGCTGAGACCCAGTACTTC.

The chain has TRBV19 and TRBJ1-2, with unresolved D. The CDR3 is made up of 13 amino acids. Germline V gene lookup returns CDR1 LNHDA and CDR2 SQIVND (reference sequence). V shed 3 bases and J shed 5 bases, with 10 bases lying between them. In DNA form, the CDR3 reads TGTGCCAGTAGTATTGTATCAGGATATGGCTACACCTTC. Its translation is CASSIVSGYGYTF.

The genes are TRBV10-3 and TRBJ2-1, with 7 bases matching TRBD1. V shed 10 bases, J shed 8 bases, and the junction held 14 bases outside the gene matches. The CDR3 is 14 amino acids. Germline CDR1 is ENHRY and CDR2 is SYGVKD. The CDR3 sequence is CATTFEGAEDEQFF. The CDR3 DNA reads as TGTGCCACTACATTTGAGGGGGCCGAGGATGAGCAGTTCTTC.

This clone occurred once. The same CDR3 can be traced to other DNA sequences in this sample. J is TRBJ1-1 and V is TRBV5-1; D remains unclear. CDR1 and CDR2 from the germline V gene are SGHRS and YFSETQ. CDR3 size: 14 residues. V was pared by 1 base and J by 1 base, with 8 bases between. The CDR3 spells CASSLTATNTEAFF. DNA for the CDR3: TGCGCCAGCAGCTTGACAGCAACGAACACTGAAGCTTTCTTT. Together with reference TRBV5-1 and TRBJ1-1, the CDR3 gives the full variable domain: KAGVTQTPRYLIKTRGQQVTLSCSPISGHRSVSWYQQTPGQGLQFLFEYFSETQRNKGNFPGRFSGRQFSNSRSEMNVSTLELGDSALYLCASSLTATNTEAFFGQGTRLTVV.

The gene calls are TRBV7-2 and TRBJ2-7; D ambiguous. In germline, CDR1 is SGHTA, CDR2 FQGNSA. CDR3 length equals 14 residues. Trimming took off 1 base at V and 0 bases at J, with 7 bases between the two ends. DNA for the CDR3: TGTGCCAGCAGCTTAGAGTCCAGCTCCTACGAGCAGTACTTC. It encodes CASSLESSSYEQYF. The complete variable domain, with remaining parts taken from reference TRBV7-2 and TRBJ2-7, reads GAGVSQSPSNKVTEKGKDVELRCDPISGHTALYWYRQSLGQGLEFLIYFQGNSAPDKSGLPSDRFSAERTGGSVSTLTIQRTQQEDSAVYLCASSLESSSYEQYFGPGTRLTVT.

The chain joins TRBV6-1 to TRBJ2-2; 9 bases align to TRBD1. Germline V gene lookup returns CDR1 MNHNS and CDR2 SASEGT. This CDR3 is built from 18 residues. Unmatched junction bases numbered 15, after V lost 3 bases and J lost 7 bases. The CDR3 DNA sequence: TGTGCCAGCAGTGACCCCGAGGGACAGGGAGAGTTTGACGGGGAGCTGTTTTTT. It specifies CASSDPEGQGEFDGELFF.

The chain links TRBV11-2 to TRBJ1-2; possible D gene TRBD1, 6 bases. The CDR3 is 12 residues long. Germline-derived CDR1 and CDR2 are SGHAT and FQNNGV. V lost 4 bases and J lost 8, with 11 bases in between. In DNA, the CDR3 is TGTGCCAGCAGCTCGGGGGGCGCGGGCTACACCTTC. Amino acids: CASSSGGAGYTF.

The count of this clone is one. The chain uses TRBV10-2 and TRBJ2-7; tentative D call: TRBD1 (6 bases). Trimming took off 0 bases at V and 5 bases at J, with 11 bases between the two ends. Germline values: CDR1 WSHSY, CDR2 SAAADI. The CDR3 consists of 14 residues. CDR3 bases: TGCGCCAGCAGTGAGTCTTACAGGGTCCACGAGCAGTACTTC. This sequence encodes CASSESYRVHEQYF.

This chain connects TRBV5-1 to TRBJ1-1; D is perhaps TRBD1 (6 bases). The CDR3 is 13 amino acids. The V and J ends lost 2 bases and 7 bases respectively, with 12 bases between them. Germline V gene lookup returns CDR1 SGHRS and CDR2 YFSETQ. The CDR3 DNA reads TGCGCCAGCAGCTTCACAGGGTCTAATGAAGCTTTCTTT. This translates into CASSFTGSNEAFF. The full variable domain, rest sourced from reference TRBV5-1 and TRBJ1-1, is KAGVTQTPRYLIKTRGQQVTLSCSPISGHRSVSWYQQTPGQGLQFLFEYFSETQRNKGNFPGRFSGRQFSNSRSEMNVSTLELGDSALYLCASSFTGSNEAFFGQGTRLTVV.

The chain recombines TRBV7-6 with TRBJ2-3; a possible D gene is TRBD2 (6 bases). V was trimmed by 5 bases and J by 0 bases, leaving 12 bases between them. Germline assignment: CDR1 SGHVS and CDR2 FNYEAQ. The CDR3 runs 15 residues. The CDR3 spells CASSPRDGSTDTQYF. In DNA, the CDR3 is TGTGCCAGCAGCCCGCGGGACGGTAGCACAGATACGCAGTATTTT.

The chain uses TRBV5-1 and TRBJ2-3, with a possible D match to TRBD2 (6 bases). The germline V gene has CDR1 SGHRS and CDR2 YFSETQ. Trimming took 4 bases from V and 4 from J, leaving 16 bases between them. The CDR3 has 15 residues. The CDR3 reads CASSLAGRASDTQYF. The CDR3 DNA follows: TGCGCCAGCAGCCTCGCGGGGCGGGCATCAGATACGCAGTATTTT.

This chain uses TRBV6-5 with TRBJ1-1, with a tentative D call TRBD1 (5 bases). The CDR3 has 14 residues. Trimming stripped 7 bases from V and 5 bases from J, with 17 bases between. CDR1 and CDR2 from the germline V gene are MNHEY and SVGAGI. The CDR3 loop is CASTPPGGGTEAFF. The CDR3 DNA sequence: TGTGCCAGCACCCCGCCGGGGGGGGGAACTGAAGCTTTCTTT.

The chain uses TRBV6-5 and TRBJ1-2, with D perhaps TRBD1 (5 bases). The germline V and J ends were trimmed by 0 bases and 1 base, with 9 bases remaining between them. Per germline, CDR1 MNHEY and CDR2 SVGAGI. The CDR3 consists of 15 residues. CDR3 sequence: CASSYSPGINYGYTF. The CDR3 nucleotides read TGTGCCAGCAGTTACTCCCCAGGGATTAACTATGGCTACACCTTC.

CDR3 sequence (DNA): TGTGCCAGCAGCTCGTTGACAGGCGGTAGGGAGACCCAGTACTTC. It encodes CASSSLTGGRETQYF. V is TRBV7-9 and J is TRBJ2-5, with D maybe TRBD1 (6 bases). V lost 4 bases to trimming and J lost 5 bases, with 17 bases between them. CDR3 length equals 15 residues. Per germline, CDR1 SEHNR and CDR2 FQNEAQ (reference sequence).

The V gene is TRBV1, the J gene TRBJ2-7; TRBD2, the table's D call, lacks a check against the DNA. TRBV1 is recorded as a pseudogene. The CDR3 totals 19 residues. The CDR3: CTSSQESRGTSGRPYEQYF. The CDR3 nucleotides are TGCACCAGCAGCCAAGAATCCCGCGGGACTAGCGGTAGACCCTACGAGCAGTACTTC.

The gene calls are TRBV6-5 and TRBJ2-3; tentative D call: TRBD1 (5 bases). V was cut by 6 bases and J by 5 bases, with 18 bases left in between. This CDR3 is 15 amino acids long. Germline CDR1 MNHEY, CDR2 SVGAGI. CDR3 residues: CASSTPSEDRDTQYF. CDR3 in DNA: TGTGCCAGCAGCACCCCATCCGAAGACAGAGATACGCAGTATTTT.

The gene calls are TRBV14 and TRBJ2-2; 10 positions agree with TRBD1. The CDR3 consists of 16 residues. With 4 bases clipped from V and 4 bases from J, the junction kept 6 bases outside the gene matches. Germline lookup yields CDR1 SGHDN and CDR2 FVKESK. The DNA of the CDR3 is TGTGCCAGCAGCCCAAGACAGGGGGCTGGCACCGGGGAGCTGTTTTTT. Residues: CASSPRQGAGTGELFF.

V gene TRBV15 combines with J gene TRBJ2-1, with a tentative D call TRBD2 (5 bases). The germline CDR1 and CDR2 sequences are LNHNV and YYDKDF (reference sequence). The CDR3 spans 17 residues. V lost 0 bases, J lost 0 bases, and 12 bases lay in between. CDR3 sequence: CATSRDGGLLSYNEQFF. The CDR3 coding sequence is TGTGCCACCAGCAGAGATGGAGGCCTTCTCTCCTACAATGAGCAGTTCTTC.

This chain links TRBV5-1 with TRBJ2-3, with a tentative D call TRBD1 (5 bases). The CDR3 consists of 16 residues. Per the germline V gene, CDR1 is SGHRS and CDR2 is YFSETQ. Trimming left V 4 bases short and J 2 bases short, with 17 bases between. CDR3 amino acids: CASSPGHLINTDTQYF. The CDR3 DNA follows: TGCGCCAGCAGCCCTGGACACCTCATTAACACAGATACGCAGTATTTT.

The V call is TRBV9, the J call TRBJ2-3; 7 bases match TRBD2. Losses at the gene ends were 4 bases for V and 0 bases for J; bases not matched to a gene: 8. Per the germline V gene, CDR1 is SGDLS and CDR2 is YYNGEE. This CDR3 is built from 16 residues. In DNA form, the CDR3 reads TGTGCCAGCAGCTTTACCAGCGGGACTAGCACAGATACGCAGTATTTT. Translating it yields CASSFTSGTSTDTQYF.

The chain is built from TRBV7-9 and TRBJ2-3; no clear D gene. CDR3 length: 18 amino acids. V dropped 0 bases and J dropped 6 bases, with 22 bases sitting between them. Looked up from germline, CDR1 is SEHNR and CDR2 is FQNEAQ (reference sequence). The CDR3 DNA follows: TGTGCCAGCAGCTTAGCGAGGAAGGCTCTAGTCTCGGTGGATACGCAGTATTTT. Translating it yields CASSLARKALVSVDTQYF.

The V and J genes are TRBV28 and TRBJ1-2; D is possibly TRBD1 (5 bases). Trimming stripped 4 bases from V and 0 bases from J, with 12 bases between. CDR1 and CDR2 (germline): MDHEN, SYDVKM. This CDR3 has 15 amino acids. CDR3 sequence reads: CASSSRDFPNYGYTF. Written as DNA, the CDR3 is TGTGCCAGCAGTTCCCGGGACTTTCCTAACTATGGCTACACCTTC.

The chain employs TRBV5-1 and TRBJ1-3; 9 nucleotides match TRBD1. Losses at the gene ends were 5 bases for V and 2 bases for J; bases not matched to a gene: 5. The CDR3 is 15 amino acids. Germline loops: CDR1 SGHRS, CDR2 YFSETQ. The DNA of the CDR3 is TGCGCCAGCAGTACAGGGGGCTTGCCTGGAAACACCATATATTTT. Amino acids: CASSTGGLPGNTIYF.

The V gene is TRBV5-4, the J gene TRBJ1-1; possibly TRBD1 for D (6 bases). Looked up from germline, CDR1 is SGHNT and CDR2 is YYREEE (reference sequence). Deletions cut 4 bases from V and 2 bases from J, with 15 bases between. This CDR3 region has 15 residues. The CDR3 DNA follows: TGTGCCAGCAGCCTCCCCGGGACACTAAACACTGAAGCTTTCTTT. As protein: CASSLPGTLNTEAFF.

The rearrangement links TRBV3-1 (or the pseudogene TRBV3-2) to TRBJ1-2, with 11 bases lining up with TRBD1. J lost 6 bases, V lost 0 bases, and 15 bases had no gene match. Germline V gene lookup returns CDR1 LGHDT and CDR2 YNNKEL (reference sequence). The CDR3 length is 19 residues. In DNA form, the CDR3 reads TGTGCCAGCAGCCAAGACGGATGGGGACAGGGGGGATCTGGGGATGGCTACACCTTC. This sequence encodes CASSQDGWGQGGSGDGYTF.

The rearrangement links TRBV6-1 to TRBJ2-7, with D tentatively TRBD2 (6 bases). The V and J ends lost 2 bases and 2 bases respectively, with 10 bases between them. The CDR3 extends over 14 amino acids. Germline CDR1 MNHNS, CDR2 SASEGT. CDR3 nucleotide sequence: TGTGCCAGCAGTGAAAGGAGGGGACCCTACGAGCAGTACTTC. It encodes CASSERRGPYEQYF.

V is TRBV19 and J is TRBJ1-6; a weak D match, TRBD1 (5 bases). This CDR3 is built from 16 residues. The V gene's germline CDR1 is LNHDA and CDR2 SQIVND (reference sequence). Trimming took 4 bases from V and 2 from J, leaving 12 bases between them. CDR3 protein: CASSTRDRAYNSPLHF. DNA of the CDR3: TGTGCCAGTAGTACCCGCGACAGAGCCTATAATTCACCCCTCCACTTT.